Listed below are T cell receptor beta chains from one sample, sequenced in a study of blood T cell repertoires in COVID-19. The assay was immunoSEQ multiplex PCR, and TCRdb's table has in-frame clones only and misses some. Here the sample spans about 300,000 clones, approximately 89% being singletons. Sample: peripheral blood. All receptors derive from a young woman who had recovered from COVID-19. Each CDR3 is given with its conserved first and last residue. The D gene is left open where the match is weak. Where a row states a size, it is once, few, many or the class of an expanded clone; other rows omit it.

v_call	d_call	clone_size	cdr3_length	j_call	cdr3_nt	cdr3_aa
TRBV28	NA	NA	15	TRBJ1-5	TGTGCCAGCAGTTCGGGTCTACGGTCGGATCAGCCCCAGCATTTT	CASSSGLRSDQPQHF
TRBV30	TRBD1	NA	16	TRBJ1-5	TGTGCCTGGAGCTCCGACCGGGACAGGCTCTATCAGCCCCAGCATTTT	CAWSSDRDRLYQPQHF
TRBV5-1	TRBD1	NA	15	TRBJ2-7	TGCGCCAGCAGCGAGGGGACAGGGGGCCTTTACGAGCAGTACTTC	CASSEGTGGLYEQYF
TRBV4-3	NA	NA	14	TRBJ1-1	TGCGCCAGCAGCCATAATGGGGGGGACACTGAAGCTTTCTTT	CASSHNGGDTEAFF
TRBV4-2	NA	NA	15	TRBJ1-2	TGTGCCAGCAGCCAAGATTTAGGACAAATCTATGGCTACACCTTC	CASSQDLGQIYGYTF
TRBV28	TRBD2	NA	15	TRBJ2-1	TGTGCCAGCACCCTTCCGGGACTAGCGATTAATGAGCAGTTCTTC	CASTLPGLAINEQFF
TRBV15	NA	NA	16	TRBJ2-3	TGTGCCACCAGCGGCAGGGGTTCGGGGAGCACAGATACGCAGTATTTT	CATSGRGSGSTDTQYF
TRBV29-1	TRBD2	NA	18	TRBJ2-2	TGCAGCGTTGAAGAGGGGACTAGCGGGGGGCCGAACACCGGGGAGCTGTTTTTT	CSVEEGTSGGPNTGELFF
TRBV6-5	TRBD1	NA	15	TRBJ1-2	TGTGCCAGCAGGGACAGGGGGCCCTTGGCCTATGGCTACACCTTC	CASRDRGPLAYGYTF
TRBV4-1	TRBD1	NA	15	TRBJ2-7	TGCGCCAGCAGCCAAGTTGGGAGCAGGGGGTACGAGCAGTACTTC	CASSQVGSRGYEQYF
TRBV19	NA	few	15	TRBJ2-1	TGTGCCAGTAGTATAAGAGGAGGTGGCGTCGGTGAGCAGTTCTTC	CASSIRGGGVGEQFF
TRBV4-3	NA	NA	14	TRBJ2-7	TGCGCCAGCAGCCAAGTCGGAGGGTCCTACGAGCAGTACTTC	CASSQVGGSYEQYF
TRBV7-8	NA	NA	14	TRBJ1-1	TGTGCCAGCAGCAACTACAGGGCCGTCACTGAAGCTTTCTTT	CASSNYRAVTEAFF
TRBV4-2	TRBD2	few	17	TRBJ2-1	TGTGCCAGCAGCCAAGTCGGTCCGGGACTACCAGACAATGAGCAGTTCTTC	CASSQVGPGLPDNEQFF
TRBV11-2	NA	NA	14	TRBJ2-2	TGTGCCAGCAGCTTTGTTGGTAGAGGAGGGGAGCTGTTTTTT	CASSFVGRGGELFF
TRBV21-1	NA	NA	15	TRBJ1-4	TGTGCCAGCAGCATCCGACAGTGGCCTCTTGAAAAACTGTTTTTT	CASSIRQWPLEKLFF
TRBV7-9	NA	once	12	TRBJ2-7	TGTGCCAGCAGCTTAGGTCTGAGCGAGCAGTACTTC	CASSLGLSEQYF
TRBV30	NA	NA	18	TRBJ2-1	TGTGCCTGGATTTCATACAGGGCCGTTGGGGGGGCCTACAATGAGCAGTTCTTC	CAWISYRAVGGAYNEQFF
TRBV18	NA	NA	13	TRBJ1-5	TGTGCCAGCTCACCCGCGGGAGATCAGCCCCAGCATTTT	CASSPAGDQPQHF
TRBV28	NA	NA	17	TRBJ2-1	TGTGCCAGCAGCCCGGGACAGATGAGCGGGTCCTACAATGAGCAGTTCTTC	CASSPGQMSGSYNEQFF
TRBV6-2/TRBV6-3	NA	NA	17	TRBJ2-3	TGTGCCAGCAGTTACGGGTGGACAGCCGGAAGCACAGATACGCAGTATTTT	CASSYGWTAGSTDTQYF
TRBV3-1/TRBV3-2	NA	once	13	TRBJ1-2	TGTGCCAGCAGCCAAGGCCCAAAGGGGGGCTACACCTTC	CASSQGPKGGYTF
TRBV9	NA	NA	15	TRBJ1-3	TGTGCCAGCAGCCCGAGGGTGTACACTGGAAACACCATATATTTT	CASSPRVYTGNTIYF
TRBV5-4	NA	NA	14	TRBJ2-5	TGTGCCAGCAGCTCCGGCCGAGGTAGCGGGACCCAGTACTTC	CASSSGRGSGTQYF
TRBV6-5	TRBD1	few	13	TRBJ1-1	TGTGCCAGCAGTTCCATAGACAGGGCCGCAGCTTTCTTT	CASSSIDRAAAFF
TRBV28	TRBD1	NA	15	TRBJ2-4	TGTGCCAGCAGTACTATACAGGGGGGCAAAAACATTCAGTACTTC	CASSTIQGGKNIQYF
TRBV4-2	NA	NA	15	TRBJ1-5	TGTGCCAGCAGCCCCAATTGGAGAAGCAATCAGCCCCAGCATTTT	CASSPNWRSNQPQHF
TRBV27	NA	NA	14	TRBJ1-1	TGTGCCAGCAGTTTAACCGCGGCGTGGACTGAAGCTTTCTTT	CASSLTAAWTEAFF
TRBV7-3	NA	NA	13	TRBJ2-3	TGTGCCAGCAGCTTAAGAGGACTCGATACGCAGTATTTT	CASSLRGLDTQYF
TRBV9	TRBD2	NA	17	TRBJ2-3	TGTGCCAGCAGCGAAACCGGACTAGCGGGGGTATCAGATACGCAGTATTTT	CASSETGLAGVSDTQYF
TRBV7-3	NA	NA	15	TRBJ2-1	TGTGCCAGCAGCCCAAGTAGAGCCCGGGGGAATGAGCAGTTCTTC	CASSPSRARGNEQFF
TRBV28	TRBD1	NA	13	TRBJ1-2	TGTGCCAGCAGTCCCGGACAGGGGAGGGGCTACACCTTC	CASSPGQGRGYTF
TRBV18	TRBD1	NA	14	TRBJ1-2	TGTGCCAGCTCACCTTGGACAGGGGGGGATGGCTACACCTTC	CASSPWTGGDGYTF
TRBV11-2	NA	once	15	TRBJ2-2	TGTGCCAGCAGCTCGCTACAGGGAATGGTCGGGGAGCTGTTTTTT	CASSSLQGMVGELFF
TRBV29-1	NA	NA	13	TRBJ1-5	TGCAGCGTTTCTTTGGGAGGCAATCAGCCCCAGCATTTT	CSVSLGGNQPQHF
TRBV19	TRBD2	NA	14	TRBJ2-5	TGTGCCCGCGGGACTAGCGGACACCAAGAGACCCAGTACTTC	CARGTSGHQETQYF
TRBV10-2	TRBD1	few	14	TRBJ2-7	TGCGCCAGCAGTGGACGACAGGGATCCTACGAGCAGTACTTC	CASSGRQGSYEQYF
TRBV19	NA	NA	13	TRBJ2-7	TGTGCCAGTAGTCGTCAGGGTGCGTCCGAGCAGTACTTC	CASSRQGASEQYF
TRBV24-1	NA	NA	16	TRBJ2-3	TGTGCCACCAGTGATTGGGCGGGGGCGGCCACAGATACGCAGTATTTT	CATSDWAGAATDTQYF